A selection of T cell receptor beta chains follows, all from one sample in a study of blood T cell repertoires in COVID-19. Libraries were prepared by immunoSEQ multiplex PCR; TCRdb keeps only in-frame clonotypes and omits some of them. The data contain under 250,000 clones, around 81% of them singletons. Sequences were obtained from PBMCs or T cells enriched from blood (not recorded which). Source of these receptors: a woman aged 45 to 65 with acute COVID-19. The CDR3 runs from the conserved cysteine through the conserved F or W.

J gene | V gene | CDR3 protein
TRBJ1-5 | TRBV21-1 | CASSKRGEGWKDQPQHF
TRBJ2-1 | TRBV28 | CASSPWSGQGTSGGVRNEQFF
TRBJ1-4 | TRBV27 | CASMPAVATNEKLFF
TRBJ1-1 | TRBV14 | CASSQDRGRGEAFF
TRBJ1-5 | TRBV6-2/TRBV6-3 | CASSSQAALSNQPQHF
TRBJ1-4 | TRBV4-3 | CASSQDLAGTGDEKLFF
TRBJ2-7 | TRBV6-2/TRBV6-3 | CASSYTPQGEQYF
TRBJ1-2 | TRBV3-1/TRBV3-2 | CASSPRTVAHGYTF
TRBJ1-6 | TRBV18 | CASSSYNSPLHF
TRBJ2-5 | TRBV11-2 | CASSFGRQETQYF
TRBJ2-5 | TRBV28 | CASSKRQGGWQETQYF
TRBJ1-5 | TRBV5-1 | CASSTSPSEPQHF
TRBJ2-7 | TRBV20-1 | CSATVGGRQYF
TRBJ2-7 | TRBV5-6 | CASSFGGTLYEQYF
TRBJ1-1 | TRBV29-1 | CSVTRNTEAFF
TRBJ2-7 | TRBV15 | CATSRDLYEQYF
TRBJ1-1 | TRBV6-2/TRBV6-3 | CATSRGLGEAFF
TRBJ2-3 | TRBV18 | CASSPSVQGTDTQYF
TRBJ2-2 | TRBV19 | CASSRGGLTNTGELFF
TRBJ2-3 | TRBV24-1 | CATSDWTSGGHTQYF
TRBJ2-7 | TRBV7-2 | CASSLGPSSPTQYF
TRBJ2-4 | TRBV18 | CASSPSGGGQNIQYF
TRBJ2-7 | TRBV10-3 | CAIRRDSYAYEQYF
TRBJ2-5 | TRBV7-3 | CASSLTRQETQYF
TRBJ1-2 | TRBV6-5 | CASSLLSHNNYGYTF
TRBJ2-5 | TRBV28 | CASSPPGETQYF
TRBJ1-1 | TRBV9 | CASSVVGASEAFF
TRBJ1-4 | TRBV3-1/TRBV3-2 | CASSQSTGRLGEKLFF
TRBJ2-5 | TRBV24-1 | CATSDFIGTGGFGETQYF
TRBJ2-3 | TRBV5-5 | CASSPSPGQFHSDTQYF
TRBJ1-6 | TRBV25-1 | CASREVNGSPLHF
TRBJ2-1 | TRBV27 | CASSSSLAGGGYNEQFF
TRBJ2-5 | TRBV7-3 | CASSWKREGARRETQYF
TRBJ2-5 | TRBV5-8 | CASSSYRGLAGEETQYF
TRBJ2-6 | TRBV28 | CASSLRRTSGRASGANVLTF
TRBJ2-5 | TRBV19 | CASSQGLQETQYF
TRBJ2-7 | TRBV27 | CASSLYRGEDYEQYF
TRBJ1-2 | TRBV28 | CASSWGQSYGYTF
TRBJ1-3 | TRBV4-3 | CASSQDRDSSGNTIYF
TRBJ2-3 | TRBV18 | CASSPIGLGMTDTQYF
TRBJ1-2 | TRBV6-2/TRBV6-3 | CASSYSKGGAYGYTF
TRBJ1-4 | TRBV28 | CASSSLPRTRVNEKLFF
TRBJ1-2 | TRBV29-1 | CSALGGGQGAGYGYTF
TRBJ1-1 | TRBV7-2 | CASSPGVAGTNTEAFF
TRBJ2-7 | TRBV4-1 | CASSRSSGQGWVGEQYF
TRBJ1-6 | TRBV20-1 | CSASQTGAWSPLHF
TRBJ2-1 | TRBV3-1/TRBV3-2 | CASSQRGSANNEQFF
TRBJ2-3 | TRBV11-3 | CASSLSGGFRDTQYF
TRBJ1-4 | TRBV7-9 | CASSLEGVNEKLFF